This T cell receptor beta chain was documented in a study of CD8+ T cells in alopecia areata. Broader study findings: Scalp sequencing also captures normal skin's resident alphabeta T cells.

Extracted RNA was reverse transcribed into cDNA, the sequencing template. Libraries were prepared by immunoSEQ multiplex PCR; TCRdb keeps only in-frame clonotypes and omits some of them. The profile shows roughly 150,000 clones, approximately 60% of them singletons. CDR3 size: 16 residues. Trimming left V 2 bases short and J 4 bases short, with 12 bases between. The V gene's germline CDR1 is ENHRY and CDR2 SYGVKD. Both CD4+ and CD8+ T cells were separated by sorting PBMCs. About this clone itself: Its target is not known.

The TCR was taken from a human donor in good health. This chain uses TRBV10-3 with TRBJ2-6; D possibly corresponds to TRBD1 (5 bases). The sample was CD4+ T cells sorted from blood. The CDR3 sequence: CAISEAAGQGANVLTF. For the CDR3, the DNA is TGTGCCATCAGTGAGGCGGCAGGGCAAGGGGCCAACGTCCTGACTTTC.